The next 9 T cell receptor beta chains were all read from a single sample in a study of T cell changes during pregnancy in multiple sclerosis. The method was immunoSEQ multiplex PCR; TCRdb's version includes in-frame clones alone and lacks a portion of them. The sample holds fewer than 70,000 clones, 85% to 95% seen once. Sequencing was performed on CD8+ T cells from peripheral blood mononuclear cells, taken in the third trimester of pregnancy. Receptor source: a female donor in good health, enrolled as a control in a pregnancy study.

This clone has a single count. Distinct nucleotide sequences in the sample also encode this CDR3. This chain uses TRBV4-1 with TRBJ2-5; D perhaps matches TRBD2 (5 bases). CDR1 is MGHRA, CDR2 YSYEKL, per germline. Trimming took 0 bases from V and 5 from J, leaving 7 bases between them. The CDR3 sequence is 13 residues long. The DNA of the CDR3 is TGCGCCAGCAGCCAAGACGGGGAGGAGACCCAGTACTTC. This encodes CASSQDGEETQYF.

The CDR3 DNA sequence: TGTGCCAGCCACCCAGGGGGCGCACCCAAACTGTTTTTT. This sequence encodes CASHPGGAPKLFF. V is TRBV19 and J is TRBJ1-4, with 8 bases fitting TRBD1. The CDR3 spans 13 residues. Trimming at V came to 9 bases and at J to 11 bases, leaving 11 bases not matched to a gene. Per the germline V gene, CDR1 is LNHDA and CDR2 is SQIVND (reference sequence).

This chain joins TRBV19 and TRBJ2-7; 7 bases map to TRBD1. Per the germline V gene, CDR1 is LNHDA and CDR2 is SQIVND (reference sequence). V gave up 10 bases and J gave up 6 bases; unmatched junction bases: 6. The CDR3 has 11 amino acids. The CDR3 loop is CATRAGGEQYF. In DNA, the CDR3 is TGTGCCACTCGGGCAGGGGGCGAGCAGTACTTC.

This chain connects TRBV9 to TRBJ1-2; perhaps TRBD1 as D (5 bases). The CDR3 extends over 14 amino acids. Germline CDR1 reads SGDLS; CDR2 reads YYNGEE. The V end was cut by 3 bases, the J end by 5 bases, with 14 bases between. Here the CDR3 reads CASSAGHFAYGYTF. The CDR3 DNA sequence: TGTGCCAGCAGCGCAGGACATTTCGCGTATGGCTACACCTTC.

V is TRBV9 and J is TRBJ2-3; 9 bases line up with TRBD2. Germline V CDR1 and CDR2: SGDLS, YYNGEE. The CDR3 spans 19 residues. V lost 4 bases to trimming and J lost 0 bases; unmatched junction nucleotides: 15. CDR3 in DNA: TGTGCCAGCAGCTACAGGACTAGCGTTTATAGTACTAGCACAGATACGCAGTATTTT. Protein: CASSYRTSVYSTSTDTQYF.

This chain connects TRBV19 to TRBJ1-2, with TRBD1 matching 9 bases. The J segment lost 2 bases and the V segment lost 0 bases, leaving 4 bases of the junction unmatched. Germline V gene data show CDR1 as LNHDA and CDR2 as SQIVND (reference sequence). This CDR3 comprises 16 residues. The CDR3 loop reads CASSIDSGTGNYGYTF. CDR3 DNA: TGTGCCAGTAGTATAGACTCCGGGACAGGGAACTATGGCTACACCTTC.

J is TRBJ1-2 and V is TRBV4-1; TRBD1 agrees at 7 bases. There are 14 residues in the CDR3. Germline CDR1 MGHRA, CDR2 YSYEKL. The junction had 1 base not matched to a gene; V was cut back by 3 bases and J by 0 bases. In DNA, the CDR3 is TGCGCCAGCAGCCAGGGGACAGCTAACTATGGCTACACCTTC. Translated, it gives CASSQGTANYGYTF.

The chain is built from TRBV19 and TRBJ1-1, with D perhaps matching TRBD1 (6 bases). V gave up 7 bases and J gave up 1 base, with 16 bases separating them. Germline-derived CDR1 and CDR2 are LNHDA and SQIVND (reference sequence). This CDR3 region has 15 residues. The CDR3 region is CASKWTAEGNTEAFF. CDR3 in DNA: TGTGCCAGTAAATGGACAGCCGAAGGGAACACTGAAGCTTTCTTT.

This clone was seen a handful of times. The rearrangement uses TRBV9 and TRBJ1-1; D possibly corresponds to TRBD1 (5 bases). The germline gives CDR1 SGDLS, CDR2 YYNGEE. V was trimmed by 4 bases and J by 1 base, leaving 8 bases between them. The CDR3 is made up of 13 amino acids. The DNA for the CDR3 is TGTGCCAGCAGCAGCAGGGAGAACACTGAAGCTTTCTTT. Encoded protein: CASSSRENTEAFF.